This T cell receptor beta chain derives from a study of shared clonotypes between healthy human individuals. Points from the study as a whole: The authors sampled blood alone, and tissue repertoires likely differ. It was expected that sequencing depth would affect clonotype sharing among donors.

The CDR3 extends over 15 amino acids. With V trimmed by 4 bases and J by 5 bases, 8 bases remained unmatched. From germline, CDR1 is SGHTA and CDR2 FQGNSA. DNA input for the unsorted PBMC replicate PCRs was about 0.3 ug, tens of thousands of T cell genomes. The assay was immunoSEQ multiplex PCR, and TCRdb's table has in-frame clones only and misses some. The sample lists approximately 470,000 clones; around 73% were seen once. With regard to this clone: The antigen is undetermined.

Donors were healthy HIV-negative adults without recently reported acute infections or vaccinations. The rearrangement links TRBV7-2 to TRBJ1-5; 7 bases agree with TRBD1. The sequencing input was PBMCs. The source is a woman in her thirties or forties in good health. Some clones in this sample may be carry-over from other donors' samples. In nucleotides, the CDR3 is TGTGCCAGCAGCTATAAACAGGGGCCGGATCAGCCCCAGCATTTT. Residues: CASSYKQGPDQPQHF.